This entry lists 2 T cell receptor beta chains sequenced from one sample in a study of blood T cell repertoires in COVID-19. Data came from immunoSEQ multiplex PCR; TCRdb stores just in-frame clones and leaves some out. The data show under 350,000 clones, with 65% to 90% seen just once and about an eighth held by the top ten. The sample was peripheral blood. These receptors were obtained from a human donor in a cohort sampled during active COVID-19.

The J gene is TRBJ2-5, the V gene TRBV28; TRBD2 agrees at 10 bases. V lost 4 bases to trimming and J lost 2 bases; unmatched junction nucleotides: 7. The length of the CDR3 is 16 residues. CDR1 MDHEN and CDR2 SYDVKM come from the germline V gene. The DNA for the CDR3 is TGTGCCAGCAGTTCTGTTAGCGGGAGGAGGCAAGAGACCCAGTACTTC. Encoded protein: CASSSVSGRRQETQYF. Looking up the rest from reference TRBV28 and TRBJ2-5 gives the full variable domain: DVKVTQSSRYLVKRTGEKVFLECVQDMDHENMFWYRQDPGLGLRLIYFSYDVKMKEKGDIPEGYSVSREKKERFSLILESASTNQTSMYLCASSSVSGRRQETQYFGPGTRLLVL.

The chain joins TRBV24-1 to TRBJ2-1, with 9 nucleotides matching TRBD1. Germline assignment: CDR1 KGHDR and CDR2 SFDVKD. The CDR3 runs 18 residues. V was clipped by 3 bases and J by 9 bases; unmatched bases: 17. CDR3 DNA: TGTGCCACCAGTGATCCCGCCCCCGGGACAGGGTTTTCTCTTGAGCAGTTCTTC. Translation gives CATSDPAPGTGFSLEQFF.